The 26 T cell receptor beta chains below all came from one sample that was sequenced in a study of cytomegalovirus exposure and HLA in healthy donors (dated by TCRdb to 2016 to 2017). The receptor library was made with the immunoSEQ multiplex PCR assay. The multiplex PCR relied on a mix of 60 forward primers for TCR Vbeta segments and 13 reverse primers for TCR Jbeta segments. Held by TCRdb, this immuneACCESS table contains in-frame sequences only and omits some clones. Under half of the omission traces to an unresolved V gene where checked; the cause of the rest is unknown. The sample contains around 170,000 clones, more than 75% of them found a single time. The ten largest clones take up around 2.3% of the sample. The source material was PBMCs. Source of these receptors: a woman in her thirties in good health and CMV-seropositive.

The chain joins TRBV28 to TRBJ2-5; TRBD2 matches 14 bases. Germline assignment: CDR1 MDHEN and CDR2 SYDVKM. V was clipped by 9 bases and J by 2 bases; unmatched bases: 8. The CDR3 sequence is 16 residues long. The CDR3 spells CASRTSGGPTQETQYF. CDR3 DNA: TGTGCCAGTCGGACTAGCGGGGGGCCTACTCAAGAGACCCAGTACTTC.

The chain uses TRBV15 and TRBJ1-5, with 9 bases matching TRBD1. Germline CDR1 reads LNHNV; CDR2 reads YYDKDF (reference sequence). V gave up 1 base and J gave up 5 bases; unmatched junction bases: 12. This CDR3 comprises 18 residues. CDR3 bases: TGTGCCACCAGCAGAGCCCCGGGACAGGGAGGAAGGGATCAGCCCCAGCATTTT. Translation: CATSRAPGQGGRDQPQHF. The whole variable domain, filled in from reference TRBV15 and TRBJ1-5, reads DAMVIQNPRYQVTQFGKPVTLSCSQTLNHNVMYWYQQKSSQAPKLLFHYYDKDFNNEADTPDNFQSRRPNTSFCFLDIRSPGLGDTAMYLCATSRAPGQGGRDQPQHFGDGTRLSIL.

The V gene is TRBV6-6, the J gene TRBJ2-5; 10 bases are shared with TRBD1. The CDR3 contains 14 residues. CDR1 and CDR2 from the germline V gene are MNHNY and SVGAGI (reference sequence). V shed 4 bases, J shed 11 bases, and the junction held 10 bases outside the gene matches. DNA of the CDR3: TGTGCCAGCAGTTTAGACAGGGGGCCGGAAGAGCAGTACTTC. Its protein product is CASSLDRGPEEQYF.

This clone has a handful of counts. This chain joins TRBV7-9 and TRBJ2-1; TRBD2 aligns across 10 bases. CDR1 and CDR2 (germline): SEHNR, FQNEAQ (reference sequence). J gave up 8 bases and V 5 bases, and 6 bases lay outside the gene matches. The CDR3 extends over 14 amino acids. The CDR3 region is CASSQGLARDEQFF. CDR3 nucleotide sequence: TGTGCCAGCAGCCAGGGACTAGCGCGGGATGAGCAGTTCTTC.

The chain joins TRBV5-4 to TRBJ2-3; D gene ambiguous. V shed 2 bases and J shed 5 bases, with 3 bases lying between them. Per germline, CDR1 SGHNT and CDR2 YYREEE (reference sequence). The CDR3 extends over 11 amino acids. The CDR3 reads CASSFRDTQYF. In nucleotides, the CDR3 is TGTGCCAGCAGCTTTAGAGATACGCAGTATTTT.

The chain has TRBV7-9 and TRBJ2-7, with TRBD1 matching 10 bases. Germline V gene lookup returns CDR1 SEHNR and CDR2 FQNEAQ (reference sequence). The CDR3 contains 13 residues. With V trimmed by 5 bases and J by 4 bases, 2 bases remained unmatched. The CDR3 reads CASSRDRGYEQYF. The CDR3, as DNA: TGTGCCAGCAGCCGGGACAGGGGATACGAGCAGTACTTC.

The chain carries TRBV5-6 and TRBJ1-1; TRBD1 is a possible D gene (5 bases). Trimming took 1 base from V and 7 from J, leaving 8 bases between them. Germline CDR1 SGHDT, CDR2 YYEEEE. The CDR3 spans 12 residues. CDR3 sequence reads: CASSLRGGEAFF. The DNA for the CDR3 is TGTGCCAGCAGCTTGCGGGGGGGTGAAGCTTTCTTT.

The chain carries TRBV19 and TRBJ2-1, with D perhaps TRBD2 (5 bases). The CDR3 sequence is 14 residues long. The ends were cut back, 8 bases at V and 0 bases at J, with 11 bases in the middle. CDR1 is LNHDA and CDR2 is SQIVND in the germline V gene (reference sequence). In nucleotides, the CDR3 is TGTGCCAGTCGGGAACGGGCCTCCTACAATGAGCAGTTCTTC. This codes for CASRERASYNEQFF.

V gene TRBV29-1 combines with J gene TRBJ2-2; D may be TRBD1 (6 bases). The germline V gene encodes CDR1 SQVTM and CDR2 ANQGSEA. V dropped 6 bases and J dropped 5 bases, with 16 bases sitting between them. CDR3 size: 14 residues. The CDR3 nucleotides read TGCAGCGTCGCAGGCAGGGGCGCGACCGGGGAGCTGTTTTTT. As protein: CSVAGRGATGELFF.

The chain is built from TRBV11-3 and TRBJ1-1; D is undetermined. Germline loops: CDR1 SGHNT, CDR2 YENEEA. Trimming left V 6 bases short and J 2 bases short, with 4 bases between. The CDR3 sequence is 11 residues long. The CDR3 DNA sequence: TGTGCCAGCAGTCTCAACACTGAAGCTTTCTTT. It yields the protein CASSLNTEAFF. The full variable domain, with the rest looked up from reference TRBV11-3 and TRBJ1-1, is EAGVVQSPRYKIIEKKQPVAFWCNPISGHNTLYWYLQNLGQGPELLIRYENEEAVDDSQLPKDRFSAERLKGVDSTLKIQPAELGDSAVYLCASSLNTEAFFGQGTRLTVV.

J is TRBJ2-2 and V is TRBV4-3; D is possibly TRBD1 (5 bases). The CDR3 is 16 residues long. CDR1 LGHNA and CDR2 YSLEER come from the germline V gene. V was cut by 0 bases and J by 4 bases, with 12 bases left in between. CDR3 in amino acids: CASSQDGAGRTGELFF. The CDR3 DNA is TGCGCCAGCAGCCAAGACGGTGCAGGGCGCACCGGGGAGCTGTTTTTT.

This chain connects TRBV19 to TRBJ2-1; 8 nucleotides agree with TRBD1. The CDR3 has 16 residues. The V and J ends lost 7 bases and 2 bases, in that order; junction bases with no gene match: 10. Germline V gives CDR1 LNHDA, CDR2 SQIVND (reference sequence). The CDR3 reads CASTPRSGGAYNEQFF. CDR3 nucleotide sequence: TGTGCCAGTACCCCAAGGTCAGGGGGCGCCTACAATGAGCAGTTCTTC.

In its sample, this clone was seen a few times. This sequence joins TRBV5-1 and TRBJ2-3; 8 bases map to TRBD2. Germline CDR1 is SGHRS and CDR2 is YFSETQ. The trim removed 0 bases at V and 4 bases at J, leaving 7 bases unmatched. CDR3 length equals 16 residues. The CDR3 DNA is TGCGCCAGCAGCTTGGACGGTCGCGGGGGGCCAGATACGCAGTATTTT. Its protein product is CASSLDGRGGPDTQYF.

The chain links TRBV19 to TRBJ2-7, with TRBD1 matching over 10 bases. The CDR3 contains 14 residues. Per the germline V gene, CDR1 is LNHDA and CDR2 is SQIVND (reference sequence). V dropped 5 bases and J dropped 2; count of bases not matched to a gene: 3. In nucleotides, the CDR3 is TGTGCCAGTAGTGCGGGACAGGGGCCCTACGAGCAGTACTTC. Translation: CASSAGQGPYEQYF.

Note on this clone: One end of the junction varies from germline; a read error may be responsible. V usage is TRBV7-9 and J usage is TRBJ2-7; D possibly corresponds to TRBD2 (6 bases). Germline CDR1 reads SEHNR; CDR2 reads FQNEAQ (reference sequence). This CDR3 has 18 amino acids. The CDR3 bases are TGTTCCAGCAGCTTATATCTGCCTAGCGCTAGCATTTCCTACGAGCAGTACTTC. Encoded protein: CSSSLYLPSASISYEQYF.

The chain recombines TRBV11-2 with TRBJ1-2; 8 nucleotides align to TRBD1. The trim removed 1 base at V and 4 bases at J, leaving 5 bases unmatched. The CDR3 is made up of 15 amino acids. Per the germline V gene, CDR1 is SGHAT and CDR2 is FQNNGV. CDR3 in DNA: TGTGCCAGCAGCTTAGGTCCAGGGGGCCCCTATGGCTACACCTTC. Amino acid sequence: CASSLGPGGPYGYTF.

The chain couples TRBV28 to TRBJ1-5; TRBD1 is a possible D gene (5 bases). Trimming left V 6 bases short and J 6 bases short, with 15 bases between. The germline CDR1 and CDR2 sequences are MDHEN and SYDVKM. The CDR3 runs to 14 residues. Here the CDR3 reads CASSPTWGRQPQHF. The CDR3 DNA sequence: TGTGCCAGCAGCCCTACCTGGGGCCGTCAGCCCCAGCATTTT.

This clone was observed a single time. The chain couples TRBV10-2 to TRBJ1-2; D unresolved. The ends were cut back, 4 bases at V and 4 bases at J, with 7 bases in the middle. CDR1 and CDR2 (germline): WSHSY, SAAADI. CDR3 length: 12 amino acids. CDR3 DNA: TGCGCCAGCAGTGGGGAGGGCTATGGCTACACCTTC. This translates into CASSGEGYGYTF.

Only one count was recorded for this clone. The chain is built from TRBV9 and TRBJ2-2, with 8 nucleotides matching TRBD1. CDR1 is SGDLS and CDR2 is YYNGEE in the germline V gene. The CDR3 has 17 amino acids. Trimming removed 3 bases from V and 5 bases from J; junction bases left unmatched: 12. The chain's CDR3 is CASSDGQGLVKTGELFF. DNA for the CDR3: TGTGCCAGCAGCGATGGACAGGGTCTTGTTAAGACCGGGGAGCTGTTTTTT.

The V call is TRBV2, the J call TRBJ2-1; D not certain. V was clipped by 6 bases and J by 0 bases, with 6 bases between them. The CDR3 consists of 13 residues. CDR1 and CDR2 from the germline V gene are SNHLY and FYNNEI. The CDR3, as DNA: TGTGCCAGCAGAGTGAGCTCCTACAATGAGCAGTTCTTC. This codes for CASRVSSYNEQFF.

This rearrangement joins TRBV7-9 to TRBJ1-2, with 9 nucleotides matching TRBD1. The CDR3 consists of 17 residues. Germline V gene lookup returns CDR1 SEHNR and CDR2 FQNEAQ (reference sequence). The ends lost 5 bases at V and 7 bases at J; junction bases unmatched: 17. Written as DNA, the CDR3 is TGTGCCAGCAGCACTGCGGGACAGGGAGGTTTTCTCGGTGGCTACACCTTC. Translation: CASSTAGQGGFLGGYTF.

This chain joins TRBV21-1 and TRBJ1-5. TRBV21-1 is labeled a pseudogene. This CDR3 is built from 17 residues. CDR3 amino acids: CASSKERKYSLLQPQHF. Here the CDR3 DNA reads TGTGCCAGCAGCAAAGAGAGGAAGTACTCTCTTCTGCAGCCCCAGCATTTT.

The chain has TRBV27 and TRBJ2-1; 13 bases fit TRBD2. CDR3 size: 17 residues. V lost 8 bases, J lost 0 bases, and 7 bases stayed unmatched. Germline V gene data show CDR1 as MNHEY and CDR2 as SMNVEV (reference sequence). DNA for the CDR3: TGTGCCAGCCGAAGACTAGCGGGGGGATTCTCCTACAATGAGCAGTTCTTC. Amino acids: CASRRLAGGFSYNEQFF.

Note on this clone: At one end, the junction sequence differs from germline, possibly due to a read error. The chain links TRBV28 to TRBJ2-5, with 10 bases aligning to TRBD2. Germline V CDR1 and CDR2: MDHEN, SYDVKM. The CDR3 has 15 amino acids. CDR3 in DNA: TGTGCCAGCACCGAGATAGCGGGGGGCCAAGAGGCCCAGTACTTC. It encodes CASTEIAGGQEAQYF.

This clone has just a few counts. The chain uses TRBV7-8 and TRBJ1-2; D is perhaps TRBD1 (5 bases). The CDR3 covers 15 residues. The germline CDR1 and CDR2 sequences are SGHVS and FQNEAQ. V lost 1 base, J lost 8 bases, and 17 bases lay in between. The CDR3 nucleotides read TGTGCCAGCAGCTTAGTCAGGGCGGATCAAAAAGGCTACACCTTC. It codes for CASSLVRADQKGYTF.

The chain is built from TRBV9 and TRBJ2-7, with 7 bases aligning to TRBD1. Germline CDR1 reads SGDLS; CDR2 reads YYNGEE. The length of the CDR3 is 14 residues. The junction had 7 bases not matched to a gene; V was cut back by 4 bases and J by 3 bases. CDR3 in DNA: TGTGCCAGCAGCCCACGAGGGGGCTACTACGAGCAGTACTTC. It is translated as CASSPRGGYYEQYF.